The T cell receptor beta chain under discussion was sequenced for a study of blood T cell repertoires in COVID-19. Whole-study context: T cells, B-cell-depleted T cells, or PBMCs provided the cDNA or gDNA that served as material.

The CDR3 spans 14 residues. The V segment lost 6 bases and the J segment 1 base; nucleotides outside the gene matches: 7. Germline CDR1 SQVTM, CDR2 ANQGSEA. Assay used: immunoSEQ multiplex PCR; TCRdb lists only in-frame clones, some missing. The sample gives some 260,000 clones, 85% to 90% of which show up once; 1.5% to 2% is in the top ten. Participants' reported clinical history set cohort assignment. Symptom resolution, clearance, or two negative PCRs marked the recovered donors of Cohort 3. The chain carries TRBV29-1 and TRBJ1-2, with TRBD1 matching over 8 bases. The sequence was collected from a man between 35 and 55 years old who had recovered from COVID-19. Sequenced input: PBMCs or T cells enriched from blood (not recorded which). The CDR3 protein is CSVPRGLGNYGYTF. In DNA form, the CDR3 reads TGCAGCGTCCCCAGGGGGCTGGGTAACTATGGCTACACCTTC.